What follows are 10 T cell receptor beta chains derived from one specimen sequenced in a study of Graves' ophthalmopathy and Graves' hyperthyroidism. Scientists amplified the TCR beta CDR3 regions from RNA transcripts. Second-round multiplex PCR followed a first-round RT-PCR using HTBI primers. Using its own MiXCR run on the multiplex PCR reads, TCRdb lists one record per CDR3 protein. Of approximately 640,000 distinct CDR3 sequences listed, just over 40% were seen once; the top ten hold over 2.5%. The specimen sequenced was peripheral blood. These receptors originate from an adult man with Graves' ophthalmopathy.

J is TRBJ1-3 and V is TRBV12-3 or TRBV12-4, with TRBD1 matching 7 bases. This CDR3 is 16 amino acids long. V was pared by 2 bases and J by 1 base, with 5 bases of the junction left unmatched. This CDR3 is CASSLKGQLSGNTIYF. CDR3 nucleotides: TGTGCCAGCAGTTTAAAGGGACAGCTTTCTGGAAACACCATATATTTT.

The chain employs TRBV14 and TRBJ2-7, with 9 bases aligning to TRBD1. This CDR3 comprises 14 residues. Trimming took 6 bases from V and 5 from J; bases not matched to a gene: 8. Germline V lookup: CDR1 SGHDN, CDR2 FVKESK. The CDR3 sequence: CASRISGQGHEQYF. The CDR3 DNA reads TGTGCCAGCAGGATCTCGGGACAGGGCCACGAGCAGTACTTC.

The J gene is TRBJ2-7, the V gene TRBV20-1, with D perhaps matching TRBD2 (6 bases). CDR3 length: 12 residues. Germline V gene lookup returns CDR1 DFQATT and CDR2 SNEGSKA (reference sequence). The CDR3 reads CSLDYPPNEQYF. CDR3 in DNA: TGCAGCTTGGACTACCCCCCCAACGAGCAGTACTTC.

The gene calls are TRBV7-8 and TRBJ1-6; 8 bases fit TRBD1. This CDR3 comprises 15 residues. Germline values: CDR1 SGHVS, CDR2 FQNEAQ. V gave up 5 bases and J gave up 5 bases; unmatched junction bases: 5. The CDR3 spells CASSDRGSNNSPLHF. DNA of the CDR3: TGTGCCAGCAGCGACAGGGGTTCCAATAATTCACCCCTCCACTTT. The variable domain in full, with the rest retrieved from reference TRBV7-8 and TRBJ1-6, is GAGVSQSPRYKVAKRGQDVALRCDPISGHVSLFWYQQALGQGPEFLTYFQNEAQLDKSGLPSDRFFAERPEGSVSTLKIQRTQQEDSAVYLCASSDRGSNNSPLHFGNGTRLTVT.

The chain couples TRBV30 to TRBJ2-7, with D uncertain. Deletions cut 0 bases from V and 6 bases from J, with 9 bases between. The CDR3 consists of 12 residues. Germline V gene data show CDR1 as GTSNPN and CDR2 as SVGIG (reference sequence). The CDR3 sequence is CAWSVLGSEQYF. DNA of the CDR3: TGTGCCTGGAGTGTATTAGGTAGCGAGCAGTACTTC. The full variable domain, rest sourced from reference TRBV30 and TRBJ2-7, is SQTIHQWPATLVQPVGSPLSLECTVEGTSNPNLYWYRQAAGRGLQLLFYSVGIGQISSEVPQNLSASRPQDRQFILSSKKLLLSDSGFYLCAWSVLGSEQYFGPGTRLTVT.

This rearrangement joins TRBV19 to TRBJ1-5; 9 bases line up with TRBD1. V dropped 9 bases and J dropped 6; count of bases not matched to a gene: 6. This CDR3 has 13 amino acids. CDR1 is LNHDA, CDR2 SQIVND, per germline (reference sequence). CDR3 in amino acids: CASTHRGPQPQHF. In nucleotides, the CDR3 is TGTGCCAGCACCCACAGGGGGCCTCAGCCCCAGCATTTT.

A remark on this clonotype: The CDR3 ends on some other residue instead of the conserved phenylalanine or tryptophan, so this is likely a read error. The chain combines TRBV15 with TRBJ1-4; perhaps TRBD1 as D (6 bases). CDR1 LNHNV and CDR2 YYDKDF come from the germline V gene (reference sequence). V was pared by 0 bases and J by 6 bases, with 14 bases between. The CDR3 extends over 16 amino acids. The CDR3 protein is CATSRDLQGGYEKLFV. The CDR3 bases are TGTGCCACCAGCAGAGATCTACAGGGTGGATATGAAAAACTGTTTGTA.

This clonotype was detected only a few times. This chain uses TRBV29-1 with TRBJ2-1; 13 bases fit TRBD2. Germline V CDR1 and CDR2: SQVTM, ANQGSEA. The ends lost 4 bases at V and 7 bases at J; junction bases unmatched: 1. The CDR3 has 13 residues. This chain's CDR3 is CSVGGLAGNEQFF. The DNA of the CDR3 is TGCAGCGTTGGGGGACTAGCGGGGAATGAGCAGTTCTTC.

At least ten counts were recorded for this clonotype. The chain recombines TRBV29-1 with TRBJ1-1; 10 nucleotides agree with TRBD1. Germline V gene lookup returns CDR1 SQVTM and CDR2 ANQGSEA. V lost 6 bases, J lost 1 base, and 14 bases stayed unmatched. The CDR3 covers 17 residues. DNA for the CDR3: TGCAGCGTCACTACCGGGACAGGGGATACCTCGAACACTGAAGCTTTCTTT. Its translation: CSVTTGTGDTSNTEAFF.

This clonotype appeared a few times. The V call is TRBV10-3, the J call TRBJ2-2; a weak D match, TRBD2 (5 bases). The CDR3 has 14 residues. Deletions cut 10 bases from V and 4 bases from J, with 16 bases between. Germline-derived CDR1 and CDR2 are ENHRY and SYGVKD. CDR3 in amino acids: CASSPRGFTGELFF. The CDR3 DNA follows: TGTGCCAGCAGCCCACGGGGATTCACCGGGGAGCTGTTTTTT.